The sequence of this T cell receptor (beta chain) was determined in a study of T cell responses to AZD1222 COVID-19 vaccine. Background on the study: Second doses were pooled across both intervals (about 4 or about 12 weeks). Overall study results and limits: Scientists sampled the repertoires only once the peak T cell response had passed. With dominance at 160-218 and 743-854, vaccine-associated CD4 TCRs spanned spike. Mostly white British, mostly female donors; authors suggested clonal diversity may be underestimated.

Comment on this clone: Its antigen remains unknown.

Generated by immunoSEQ multiplex PCR, the TCRdb table keeps only in-frame clones and is missing some. The sample has some 190,000 clones, roughly 88% seen once; the top ten hold more than 7%. Trimming cost V 0 bases and J 7 bases, with 12 bases left between them. The CDR3 totals 14 residues. Germline V gives CDR1 LGHDT, CDR2 YNNKEL (reference sequence). The J gene is TRBJ1-2, the V gene TRBV3-1 (or the pseudogene TRBV3-2); D possibly corresponds to TRBD1 (5 bases). The source was peripheral blood, collected on day 0 of AZD1222 vaccination. This clonotype was obtained from an adult in good health. CDR3: CASSQEPQGSGYTF. As DNA, the CDR3 is TGTGCCAGCAGCCAAGAGCCCCAGGGTAGTGGCTACACCTTC.